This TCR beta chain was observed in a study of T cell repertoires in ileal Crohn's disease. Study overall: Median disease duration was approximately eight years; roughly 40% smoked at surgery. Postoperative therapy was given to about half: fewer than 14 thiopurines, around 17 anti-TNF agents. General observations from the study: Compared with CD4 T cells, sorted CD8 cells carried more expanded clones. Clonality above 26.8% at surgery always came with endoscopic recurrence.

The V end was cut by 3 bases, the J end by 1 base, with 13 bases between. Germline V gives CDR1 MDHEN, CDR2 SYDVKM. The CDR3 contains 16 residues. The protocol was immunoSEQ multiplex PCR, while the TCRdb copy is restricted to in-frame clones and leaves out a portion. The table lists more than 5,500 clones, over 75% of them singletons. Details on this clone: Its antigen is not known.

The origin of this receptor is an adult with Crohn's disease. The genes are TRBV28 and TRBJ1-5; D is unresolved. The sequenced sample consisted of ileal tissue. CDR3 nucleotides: TGTGCCAGCAGTTTGGGCCTGGGTGACAGCAATCAGCCCCAGCATTTT. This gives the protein CASSLGLGDSNQPQHF.